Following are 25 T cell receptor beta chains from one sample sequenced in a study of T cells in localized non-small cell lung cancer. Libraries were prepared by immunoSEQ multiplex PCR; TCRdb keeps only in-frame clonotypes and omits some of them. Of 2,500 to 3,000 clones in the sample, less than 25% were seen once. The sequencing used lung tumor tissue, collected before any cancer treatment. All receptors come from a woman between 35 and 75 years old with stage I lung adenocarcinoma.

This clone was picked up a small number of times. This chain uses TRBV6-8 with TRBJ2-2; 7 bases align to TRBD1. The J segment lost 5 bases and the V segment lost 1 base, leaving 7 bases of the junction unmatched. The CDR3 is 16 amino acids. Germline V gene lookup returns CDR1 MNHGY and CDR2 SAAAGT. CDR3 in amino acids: CASSYLPGQRTGELFF. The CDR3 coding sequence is TGTGCCAGCAGTTACTTGCCGGGACAGAGGACCGGGGAGCTGTTTTTT.

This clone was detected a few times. CDR3 in DNA: TGTGCCAGCAGCGTAGAAGGCATTATGGGCTACACCTTC. Protein product: CASSVEGIMGYTF. This sequence joins TRBV9 and TRBJ1-2, with D unresolved. The V end lost 0 bases, the J end lost 8 bases, and 11 bases lay between the germline ends. This CDR3 contains 13 residues. Germline CDR1 reads SGDLS; CDR2 reads YYNGEE.

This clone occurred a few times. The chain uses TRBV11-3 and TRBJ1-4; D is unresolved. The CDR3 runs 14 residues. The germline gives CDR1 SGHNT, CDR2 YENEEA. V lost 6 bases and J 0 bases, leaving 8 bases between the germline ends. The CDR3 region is CASRKTATNEKLFF. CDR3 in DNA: TGTGCCAGCAGGAAGACCGCAACTAATGAAAAACTGTTTTTT.

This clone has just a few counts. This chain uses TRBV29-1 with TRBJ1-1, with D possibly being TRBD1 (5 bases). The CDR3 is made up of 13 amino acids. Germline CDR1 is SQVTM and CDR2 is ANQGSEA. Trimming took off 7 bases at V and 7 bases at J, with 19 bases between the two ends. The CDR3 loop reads CSAFNEQAFEAFF. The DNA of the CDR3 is TGCAGCGCCTTTAACGAACAGGCTTTTGAAGCTTTCTTT. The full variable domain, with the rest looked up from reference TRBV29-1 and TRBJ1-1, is SAVISQKPSRDICQRGTSLTIQCQVDSQVTMMFWYRQQPGQSLTLIATANQGSEATYESGFVIDKFPISRPNLTFSTLTVSNMSPEDSSIYLCSAFNEQAFEAFFGQGTRLTVV.

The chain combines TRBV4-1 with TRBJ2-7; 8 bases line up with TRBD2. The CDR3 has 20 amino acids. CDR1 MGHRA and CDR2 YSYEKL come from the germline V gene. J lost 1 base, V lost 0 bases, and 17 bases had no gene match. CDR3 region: CASSQELYRPGGGQSYEQYF. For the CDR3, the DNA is TGCGCCAGCAGCCAAGAGCTGTACCGTCCTGGCGGGGGGCAGTCCTACGAGCAGTACTTC.

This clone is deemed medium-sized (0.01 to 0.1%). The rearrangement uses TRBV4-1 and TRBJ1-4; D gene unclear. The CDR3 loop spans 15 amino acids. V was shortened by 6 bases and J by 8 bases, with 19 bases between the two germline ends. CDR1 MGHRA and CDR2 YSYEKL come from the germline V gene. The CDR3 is CASSSGKGLGEKLFF. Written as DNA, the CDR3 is TGCGCCAGCAGTTCAGGCAAAGGGCTGGGCGAAAAACTGTTTTTT.

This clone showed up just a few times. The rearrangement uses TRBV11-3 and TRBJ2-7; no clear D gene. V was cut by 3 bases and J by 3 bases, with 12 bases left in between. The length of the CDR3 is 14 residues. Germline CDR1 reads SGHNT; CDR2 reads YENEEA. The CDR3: CASSFKEGIYEQYF. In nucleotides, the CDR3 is TGTGCCAGCAGCTTCAAGGAAGGAATCTACGAGCAGTACTTC. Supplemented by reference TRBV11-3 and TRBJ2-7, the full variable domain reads EAGVVQSPRYKIIEKKQPVAFWCNPISGHNTLYWYLQNLGQGPELLIRYENEEAVDDSQLPKDRFSAERLKGVDSTLKIQPAELGDSAVYLCASSFKEGIYEQYFGPGTRLTVT.

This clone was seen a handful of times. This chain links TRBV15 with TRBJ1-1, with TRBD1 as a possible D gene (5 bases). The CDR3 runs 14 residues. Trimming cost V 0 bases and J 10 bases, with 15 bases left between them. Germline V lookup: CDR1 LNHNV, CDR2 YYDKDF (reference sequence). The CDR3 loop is CATSRDGPRAGAFF. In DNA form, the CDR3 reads TGTGCCACCAGCAGAGATGGGCCCAGGGCTGGAGCTTTCTTT.

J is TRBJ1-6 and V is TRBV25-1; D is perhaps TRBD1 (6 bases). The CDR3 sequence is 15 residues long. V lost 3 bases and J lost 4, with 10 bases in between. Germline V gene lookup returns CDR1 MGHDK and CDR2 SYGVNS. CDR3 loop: CASSEGTPYNSPLHF. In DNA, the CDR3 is TGTGCCAGCAGTGAGGGGACACCATATAATTCACCCCTCCACTTT.

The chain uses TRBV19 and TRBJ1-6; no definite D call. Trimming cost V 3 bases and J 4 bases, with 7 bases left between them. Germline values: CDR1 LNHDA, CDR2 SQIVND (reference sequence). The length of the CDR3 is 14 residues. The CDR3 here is CASSIGQYNSPLHF. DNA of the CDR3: TGTGCCAGTAGTATTGGGCAATATAATTCACCCCTCCACTTT.

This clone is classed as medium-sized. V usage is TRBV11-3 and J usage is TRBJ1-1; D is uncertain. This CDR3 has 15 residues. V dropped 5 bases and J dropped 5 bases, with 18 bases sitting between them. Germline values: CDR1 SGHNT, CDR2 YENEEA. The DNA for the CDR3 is TGTGCCAGCAGCCCGAGGACCGGTTACGCGACTGAAGCTTTCTTT. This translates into CASSPRTGYATEAFF.

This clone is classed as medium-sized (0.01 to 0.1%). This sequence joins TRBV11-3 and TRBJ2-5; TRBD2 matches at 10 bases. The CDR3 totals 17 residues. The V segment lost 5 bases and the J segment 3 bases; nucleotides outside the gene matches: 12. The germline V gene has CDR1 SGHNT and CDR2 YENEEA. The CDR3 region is CASSPGASGGREETQYF. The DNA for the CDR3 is TGTGCCAGCAGCCCTGGGGCTAGCGGGGGTAGGGAAGAGACCCAGTACTTC. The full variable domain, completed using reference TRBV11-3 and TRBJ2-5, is EAGVVQSPRYKIIEKKQPVAFWCNPISGHNTLYWYLQNLGQGPELLIRYENEEAVDDSQLPKDRFSAERLKGVDSTLKIQPAELGDSAVYLCASSPGASGGREETQYFGPGTRLLVL.

The CDR3 reads CAISDYYSGNTIYF. Here the CDR3 DNA reads TGTGCCATCAGTGATTATTATTCTGGAAACACCATATATTTT. The chain joins TRBV10-3 to TRBJ1-3; D call uncertain. The CDR3 has 14 residues. Deletions cut 3 bases from V and 1 base from J, with 7 bases between. CDR1 is ENHRY and CDR2 is SYGVKD in the germline V gene.

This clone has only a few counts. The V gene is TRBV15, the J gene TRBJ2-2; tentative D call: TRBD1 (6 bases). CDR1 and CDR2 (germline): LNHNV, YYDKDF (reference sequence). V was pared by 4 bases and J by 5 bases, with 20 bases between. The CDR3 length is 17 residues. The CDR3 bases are TGTGCCACCAGCAACGTACTTGAAAAGGGGGTGACCGGGGAGCTGTTTTTT. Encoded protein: CATSNVLEKGVTGELFF.

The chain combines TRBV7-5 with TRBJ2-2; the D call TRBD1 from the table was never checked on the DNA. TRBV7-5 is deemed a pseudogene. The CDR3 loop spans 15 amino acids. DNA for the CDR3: TGTGCCAGCAGCTTAGCGGTTCAGGGTACCGGGGAGCTGTTTTTT. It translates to CASSLAVQGTGELFF.

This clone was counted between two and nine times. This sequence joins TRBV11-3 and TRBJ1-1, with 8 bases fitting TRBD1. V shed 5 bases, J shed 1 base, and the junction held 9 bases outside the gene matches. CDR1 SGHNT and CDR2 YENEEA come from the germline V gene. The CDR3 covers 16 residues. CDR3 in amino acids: CASSLGRGTGNTEAFF. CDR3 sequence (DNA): TGTGCCAGCAGCCTGGGGCGCGGGACAGGGAACACTGAAGCTTTCTTT.

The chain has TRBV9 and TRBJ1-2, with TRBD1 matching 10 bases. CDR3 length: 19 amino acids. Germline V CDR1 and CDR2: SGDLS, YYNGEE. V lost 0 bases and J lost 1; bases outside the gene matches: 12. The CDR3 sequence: CASSVGFATGGRDNYGYTF. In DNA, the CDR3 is TGTGCCAGCAGCGTAGGGTTTGCGACAGGGGGCCGAGATAACTATGGCTACACCTTC. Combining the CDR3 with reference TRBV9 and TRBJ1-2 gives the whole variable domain DSGVTQTPKHLITATGQRVTLRCSPRSGDLSVYWYQQSLDQGLQFLIQYYNGEERAKGNILERFSAQQFPDLHSELNLSSLELGDSALYFCASSVGFATGGRDNYGYTFGSGTRLTVV.

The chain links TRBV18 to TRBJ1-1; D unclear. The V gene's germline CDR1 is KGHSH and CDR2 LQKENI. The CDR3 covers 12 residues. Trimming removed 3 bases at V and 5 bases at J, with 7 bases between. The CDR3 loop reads CASSPSGTEAFF. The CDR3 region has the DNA TGTGCCAGCTCACCTTCGGGGACTGAAGCTTTCTTT.

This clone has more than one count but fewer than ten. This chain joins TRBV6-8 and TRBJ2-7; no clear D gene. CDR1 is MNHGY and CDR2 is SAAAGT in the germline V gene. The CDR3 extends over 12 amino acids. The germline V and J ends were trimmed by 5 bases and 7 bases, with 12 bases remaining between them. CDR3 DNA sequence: TGTGCCAGCAGTCGGGTACTGGGAGAGCAGTACTTC. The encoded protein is CASSRVLGEQYF.

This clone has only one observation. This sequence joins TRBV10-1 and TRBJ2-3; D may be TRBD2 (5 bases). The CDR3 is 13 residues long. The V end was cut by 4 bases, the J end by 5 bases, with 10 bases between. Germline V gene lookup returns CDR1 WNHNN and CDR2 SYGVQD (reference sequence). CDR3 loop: CASSVRAEDTQYF. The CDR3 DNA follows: TGCGCCAGCAGTGTGAGGGCGGAAGATACGCAGTATTTT.

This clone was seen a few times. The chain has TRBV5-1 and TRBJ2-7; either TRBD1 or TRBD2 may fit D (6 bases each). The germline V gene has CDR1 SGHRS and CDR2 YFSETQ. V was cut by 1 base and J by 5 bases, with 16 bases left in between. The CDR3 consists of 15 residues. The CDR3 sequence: CASSLTGASINEQYF. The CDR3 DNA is TGCGCCAGCAGCTTGACGGGGGCCAGCATCAACGAGCAGTACTTC.

DNA for the CDR3: TGTGCCAGCTCACCCCTGATTGGAGCGTTCGGGAATAAGAACTATGGCTACACCTTC. Translation gives CASSPLIGAFGNKNYGYTF. The rearrangement uses TRBV18 and TRBJ1-2, with D uncertain. V shed 3 bases and J shed 2 bases, with 25 bases lying between them. From germline, CDR1 is KGHSH and CDR2 LQKENI. There are 19 residues in the CDR3. Filled out from reference TRBV18 and TRBJ1-2, the complete variable domain reads NAGVMQNPRHLVRRRGQEARLRCSPMKGHSHVYWYRQLPEEGLKFMVYLQKENIIDESGMPKERFSAEFPKEGPSILRIQQVVRGDSAAYFCASSPLIGAFGNKNYGYTFGSGTRLTVV.

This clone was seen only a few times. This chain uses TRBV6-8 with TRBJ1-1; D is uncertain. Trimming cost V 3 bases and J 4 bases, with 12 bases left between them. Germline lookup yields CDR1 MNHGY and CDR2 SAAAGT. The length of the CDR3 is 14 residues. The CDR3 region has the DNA TGTGCCAGCAGTTATCTAACCGTCGGCACTGAAGCTTTCTTT. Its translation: CASSYLTVGTEAFF.

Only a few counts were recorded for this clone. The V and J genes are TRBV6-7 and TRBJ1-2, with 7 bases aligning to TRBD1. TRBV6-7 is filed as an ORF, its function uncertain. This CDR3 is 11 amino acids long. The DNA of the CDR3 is TGTCCCAACAGGGGAAACTATGGCTACACCTTC. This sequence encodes CPNRGNYGYTF.

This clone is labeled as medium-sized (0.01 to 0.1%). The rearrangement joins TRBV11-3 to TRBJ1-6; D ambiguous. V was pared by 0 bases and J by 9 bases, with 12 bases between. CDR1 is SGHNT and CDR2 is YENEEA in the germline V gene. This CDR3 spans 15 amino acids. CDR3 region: CASSLDRSGSSPLHF. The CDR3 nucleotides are TGTGCCAGCAGCTTAGACAGATCAGGCAGTTCACCCCTCCACTTT.